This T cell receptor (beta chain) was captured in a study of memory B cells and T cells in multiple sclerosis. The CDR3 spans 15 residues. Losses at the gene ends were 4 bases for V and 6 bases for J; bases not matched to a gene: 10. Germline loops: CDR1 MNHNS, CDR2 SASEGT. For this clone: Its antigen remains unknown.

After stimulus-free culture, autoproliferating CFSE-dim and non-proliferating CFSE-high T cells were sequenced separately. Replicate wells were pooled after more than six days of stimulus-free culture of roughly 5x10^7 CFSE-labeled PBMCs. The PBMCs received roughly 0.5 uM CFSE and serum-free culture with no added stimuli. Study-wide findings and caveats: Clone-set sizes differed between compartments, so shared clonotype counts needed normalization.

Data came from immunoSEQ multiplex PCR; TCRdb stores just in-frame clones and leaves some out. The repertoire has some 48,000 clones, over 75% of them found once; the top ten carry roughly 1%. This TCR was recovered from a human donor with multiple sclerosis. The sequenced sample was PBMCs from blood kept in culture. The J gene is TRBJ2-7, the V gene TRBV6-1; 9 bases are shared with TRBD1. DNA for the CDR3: TGTGCCAGCAGTGTTAGGGACAGGGAAATGGCCGAGCAGTACTTC. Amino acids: CASSVRDREMAEQYF.